This T cell receptor beta chain came from a study of T cell responses to AZD1222 COVID-19 vaccine. Overall study findings and caveats: At study baseline, merely about 6 AZD1222 recipients were seropositive. Repertoires were obtained solely post-peak T cell response. The donor group comprised mostly white British people and more females; the analysis possibly underestimated clonal diversity. Rises in breadth and depth of Spike-specific TCRs came after two AZD1222 doses.

Sequencing used immunoSEQ multiplex PCR; TCRdb keeps in-frame clones, though not all of them. The top ten clones hold more than 1.5% of a sample with about 180,000 clones, around 90% of them seen once. As regards this clone: Its matching antigen is unknown.

The sequencing used peripheral blood, collected 28 days after the second AZD1222 dose. The sequence was collected from an adult who received the AZD1222 COVID-19 vaccine.

CDR3 nucleotides: TGTGCCAGCAGGACAGGGGCGGGGTATGGCTACACCTTC. Translating gives CASRTGAGYGYTF. This chain links TRBV12-3 or TRBV12-4 with TRBJ1-2; 8 nucleotides match TRBD1. The CDR3 extends over 13 amino acids. The ends lost 6 bases at V and 5 bases at J; junction bases unmatched: 5.